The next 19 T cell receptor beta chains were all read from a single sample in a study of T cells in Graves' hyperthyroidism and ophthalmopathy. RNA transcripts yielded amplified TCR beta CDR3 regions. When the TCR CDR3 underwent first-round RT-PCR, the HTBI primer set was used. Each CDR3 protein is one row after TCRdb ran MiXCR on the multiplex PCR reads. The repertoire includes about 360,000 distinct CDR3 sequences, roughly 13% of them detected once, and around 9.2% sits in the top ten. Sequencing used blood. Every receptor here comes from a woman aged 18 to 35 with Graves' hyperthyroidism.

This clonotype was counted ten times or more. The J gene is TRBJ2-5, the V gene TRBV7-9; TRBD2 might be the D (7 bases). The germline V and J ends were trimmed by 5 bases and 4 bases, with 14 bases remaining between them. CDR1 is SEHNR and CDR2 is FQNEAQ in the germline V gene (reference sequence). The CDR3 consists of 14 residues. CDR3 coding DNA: TGTGCCAGCAGCGTGATGGGAGGGGGAGAGACCCAGTACTTC. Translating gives CASSVMGGGETQYF.

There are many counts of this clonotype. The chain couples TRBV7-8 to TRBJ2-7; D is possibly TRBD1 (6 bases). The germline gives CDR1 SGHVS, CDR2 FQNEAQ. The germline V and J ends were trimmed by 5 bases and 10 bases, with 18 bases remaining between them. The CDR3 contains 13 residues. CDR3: CASSVPPSGQQYF. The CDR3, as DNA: TGTGCCAGCAGCGTCCCCCCCTCGGGACAACAGTACTTC.

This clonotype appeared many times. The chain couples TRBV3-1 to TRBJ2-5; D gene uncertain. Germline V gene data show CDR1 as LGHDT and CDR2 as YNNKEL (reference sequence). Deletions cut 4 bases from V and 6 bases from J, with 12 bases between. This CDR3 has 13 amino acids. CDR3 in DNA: TGTGCCAGCAGCCGGACGCTTCAGCAGACCCAGTACTTC. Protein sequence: CASSRTLQQTQYF.

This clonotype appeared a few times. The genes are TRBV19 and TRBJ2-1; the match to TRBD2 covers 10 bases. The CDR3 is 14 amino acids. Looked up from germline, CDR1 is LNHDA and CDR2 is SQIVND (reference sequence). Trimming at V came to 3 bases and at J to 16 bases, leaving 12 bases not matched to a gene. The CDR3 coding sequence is TGTGCCAGTAGTATTAGCGGGAGGCCTATAATGTCATTCTTC. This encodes CASSISGRPIMSFF.

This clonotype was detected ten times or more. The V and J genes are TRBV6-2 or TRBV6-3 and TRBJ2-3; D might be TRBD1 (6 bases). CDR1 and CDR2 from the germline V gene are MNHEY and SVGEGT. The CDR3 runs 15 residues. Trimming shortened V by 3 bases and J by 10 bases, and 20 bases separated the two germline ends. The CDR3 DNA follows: TGTGCCAGCAGTTATTCTGAGACAGGACGCTCCCCGCAGTATTTT. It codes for CASSYSETGRSPQYF.

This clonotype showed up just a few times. In DNA form, the CDR3 reads TGTGCCAGCATGGTGTTTTTGGACACTGAAGCTTTCTTT. It translates to CASMVFLDTEAFF. The rearrangement joins TRBV28 to TRBJ1-1; D remains unclear. Germline V gene sequence: CDR1 MDHEN, CDR2 SYDVKM. CDR3 length: 13 residues. V was shortened by 7 bases and J by 3 bases, with 12 bases between the two germline ends.

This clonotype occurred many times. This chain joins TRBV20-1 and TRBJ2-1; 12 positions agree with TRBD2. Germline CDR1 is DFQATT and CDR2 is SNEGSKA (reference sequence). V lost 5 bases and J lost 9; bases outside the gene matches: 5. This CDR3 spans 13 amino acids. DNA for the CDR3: TGCAGTGCTGCTAGCGGGGGGGCTCGTGAGCAGTTCTTC. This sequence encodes CSAASGGAREQFF.

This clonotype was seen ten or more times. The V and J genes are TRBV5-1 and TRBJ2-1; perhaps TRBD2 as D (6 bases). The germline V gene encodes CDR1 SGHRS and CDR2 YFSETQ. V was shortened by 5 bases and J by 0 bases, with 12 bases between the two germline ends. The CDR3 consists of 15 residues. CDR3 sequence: CASSLADPSYNEQFF. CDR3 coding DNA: TGCGCCAGCAGTTTAGCGGACCCCTCCTACAATGAGCAGTTCTTC. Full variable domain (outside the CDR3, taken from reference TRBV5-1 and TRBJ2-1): KAGVTQTPRYLIKTRGQQVTLSCSPISGHRSVSWYQQTPGQGLQFLFEYFSETQRNKGNFPGRFSGRQFSNSRSEMNVSTLELGDSALYLCASSLADPSYNEQFFGPGTRLTVL.

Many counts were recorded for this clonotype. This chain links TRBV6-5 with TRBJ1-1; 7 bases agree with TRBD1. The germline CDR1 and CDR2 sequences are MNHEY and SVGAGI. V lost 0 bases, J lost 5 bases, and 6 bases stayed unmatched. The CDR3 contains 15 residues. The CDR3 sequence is CASSYSTGRWTEAFF. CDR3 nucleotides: TGTGCCAGCAGTTACTCGACAGGGAGGTGGACTGAAGCTTTCTTT.

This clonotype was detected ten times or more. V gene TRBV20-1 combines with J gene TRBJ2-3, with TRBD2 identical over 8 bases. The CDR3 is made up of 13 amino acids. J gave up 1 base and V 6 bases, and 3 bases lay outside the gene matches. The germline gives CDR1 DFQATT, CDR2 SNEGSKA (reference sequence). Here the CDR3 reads CSATSDRTDTQYF. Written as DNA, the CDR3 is TGCAGTGCGACTAGCGACCGCACAGATACGCAGTATTTT.

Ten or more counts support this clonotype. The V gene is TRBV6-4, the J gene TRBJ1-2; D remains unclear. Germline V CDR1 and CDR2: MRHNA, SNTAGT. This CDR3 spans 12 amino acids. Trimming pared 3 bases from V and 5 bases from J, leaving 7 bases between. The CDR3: CASSEPGYGYTF. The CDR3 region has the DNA TGTGCCAGCAGTGAGCCAGGTTATGGCTACACCTTC.

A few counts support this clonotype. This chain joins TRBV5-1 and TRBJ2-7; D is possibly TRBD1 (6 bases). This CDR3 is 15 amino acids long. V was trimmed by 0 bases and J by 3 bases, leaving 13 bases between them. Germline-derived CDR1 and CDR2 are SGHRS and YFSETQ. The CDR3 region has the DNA TGCGCCAGCAGCTTGGCCGGGACACCCGGCTACGAGCAGTACTTC. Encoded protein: CASSLAGTPGYEQYF.

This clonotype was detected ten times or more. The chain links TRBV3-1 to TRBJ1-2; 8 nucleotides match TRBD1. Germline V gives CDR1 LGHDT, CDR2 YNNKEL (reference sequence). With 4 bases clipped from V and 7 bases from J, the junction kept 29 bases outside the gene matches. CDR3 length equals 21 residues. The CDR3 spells CASSLGRSVLGTGVPRFGYTF. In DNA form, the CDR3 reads TGTGCCAGCAGCCTCGGTAGGTCGGTCCTCGGGACAGGAGTCCCTCGTTTTGGCTACACCTTC.

The CDR3 spells CASSFVGELFF. CDR3 DNA sequence: TGTGCCAGCAGCTTTGTCGGGGAGCTGTTTTTT. The V call is TRBV5-6, the J call TRBJ2-2; unclear D gene. Trimming removed 2 bases from V and 7 bases from J, with 3 bases in between. The germline V gene encodes CDR1 SGHDT and CDR2 YYEEEE. The CDR3 is made up of 11 amino acids.

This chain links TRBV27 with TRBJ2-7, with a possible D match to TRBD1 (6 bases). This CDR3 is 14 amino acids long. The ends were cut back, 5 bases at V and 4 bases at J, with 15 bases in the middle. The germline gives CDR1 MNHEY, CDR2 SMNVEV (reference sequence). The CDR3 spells CASSNRQDGYEQYF. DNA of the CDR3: TGTGCCAGCAGTAATAGACAGGACGGTTACGAGCAGTACTTC.

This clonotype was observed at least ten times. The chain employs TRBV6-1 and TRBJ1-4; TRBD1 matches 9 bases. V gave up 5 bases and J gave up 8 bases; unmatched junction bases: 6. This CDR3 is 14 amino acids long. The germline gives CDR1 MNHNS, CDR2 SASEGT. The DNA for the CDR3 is TGTGCCAGCAGTTCCCGGGACAGGGACGAAAAACTGTTTTTT. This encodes CASSSRDRDEKLFF.

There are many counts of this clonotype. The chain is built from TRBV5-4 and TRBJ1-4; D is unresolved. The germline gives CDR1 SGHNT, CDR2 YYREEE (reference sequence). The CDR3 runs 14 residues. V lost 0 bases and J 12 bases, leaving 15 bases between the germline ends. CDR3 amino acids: CASSLDQGVRELFF. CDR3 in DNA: TGTGCCAGCAGCTTGGACCAAGGCGTTCGGGAACTGTTTTTT.

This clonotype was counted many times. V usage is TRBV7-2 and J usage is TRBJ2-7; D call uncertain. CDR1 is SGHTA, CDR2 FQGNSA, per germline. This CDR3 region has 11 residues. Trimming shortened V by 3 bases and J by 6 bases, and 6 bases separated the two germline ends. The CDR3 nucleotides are TGTGCCAGCAGCTTCTACAGCGAGCAGTACTTC. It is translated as CASSFYSEQYF.

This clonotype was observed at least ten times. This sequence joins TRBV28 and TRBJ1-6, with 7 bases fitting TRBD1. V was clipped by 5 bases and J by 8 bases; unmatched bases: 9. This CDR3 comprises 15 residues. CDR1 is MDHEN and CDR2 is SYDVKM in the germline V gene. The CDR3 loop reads CASSAGTAGYSPLHF. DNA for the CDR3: TGTGCCAGCAGTGCCGGGACAGCTGGTTATTCACCCCTCCACTTT.